Listed below are T cell receptor beta chains from one sample, sequenced in a study of T cells after yellow fever vaccination. TCRdb re-derived calls from the 5' RACE reads in MiXCR, one entry per CDR3 protein. This sample has about 500,000 distinct CDR3 sequences; approximately 16% occur once, and the top ten carry 17%. The sample consisted of PBMCs, taken 5 to 6 days after the first yellow fever vaccination. The origin of the receptors is a man younger than 35 who received the YFV17D yellow fever vaccine. Each CDR3 is given with its conserved first and last residue. The D gene is left open where the match is weak. Some rows have no size entry. The others give once, few or many, or a class for an expanded clone.

V	size	length	D	J	DNA	CDR3
TRBV9	few	13	.	TRBJ2-4	TGTGCCAGCAGCGGCCCGGAAATCGGCATTCAGTACTTC	CASSGPEIGIQYF
TRBV6-5	few	17	TRBD2	TRBJ2-3	TGTGCCAGCAGTTACTATAGCGGGGGGACCTTGGCAGATACGCAGTATTTT	CASSYYSGGTLADTQYF
TRBV23-1	few	15	TRBD1	TRBJ1-5	TGCGCCAGAAGTCACCGGACAGGGGGTAATCAGCCCCAGCATTTT	CARSHRTGGNQPQHF
TRBV9	few	14	.	TRBJ2-3	TGTGCCAGCAGCGTAGTCGGGGGCCCAGATACGCAGTATTTT	CASSVVGGPDTQYF
TRBV11-2	many	17	TRBD2	TRBJ2-1	TGTGCCAGCAGCTTAGAAGGATCTAGCGGGGGTTACAATGAGCAGTTCTTC	CASSLEGSSGGYNEQFF
TRBV7-6	.	15	.	TRBJ2-7	TGTGCCAGCAGCTTAACCGCCGACGGACTCTACGAGCAGTACTTC	CASSLTADGLYEQYF
TRBV11-2	.	15	.	TRBJ1-2	TGTGCCAGCAGCAGCACTGGGGGCAGGCAGTATGGCTACACCTTC	CASSSTGGRQYGYTF
TRBV20-1	many	15	TRBD2	TRBJ2-4	TGCAGTGCTAGTCGGGGTAGCGGGGGTACAAACATTCAGTACTTC	CSASRGSGGTNIQYF
TRBV4-3	.	20	TRBD1	TRBJ1-6	TGCGCCAGCAGCCAAGATACTTTTCGGCAGGGGGTGTTCTATAATTCACCCCTCCACTTT	CASSQDTFRQGVFYNSPLHF
TRBV4-1	.	14	.	TRBJ1-6	TGCGCCAGCAGCCAAGGCCATACCAAGTTTACCCTCCACTTT	CASSQGHTKFTLHF
TRBV6-2/TRBV6-3	.	16	.	TRBJ1-5	TGTGCCAGCAGTCGCCCCAACAGGGAGGTCAATCAGCCCCAGCATTTT	CASSRPNREVNQPQHF
TRBV3-1	.	15	TRBD1	TRBJ1-5	TGTGCCAGCAGCCCCTCCGGACAGGGCAATCAGCCCCAGCATTTT	CASSPSGQGNQPQHF
TRBV7-2	.	14	TRBD2	TRBJ2-5	TGTGCCAGCAGCTTAGAAGTGGGGGGGGAGACCCAGTACTTC	CASSLEVGGETQYF
TRBV7-6	.	15	.	TRBJ2-2	TGTGCCAGCAGCTTATGGGGCGCAAGTACCGGGGAGCTGTTTTTT	CASSLWGASTGELFF
TRBV6-2/TRBV6-3	.	12	.	TRBJ1-5	TGTGCCAGCAACCCCAGTGGGGGGCCCCAGCATTTT	CASNPSGGPQHF
TRBV7-9	few	11	.	TRBJ2-1	TGTGCCAGCAGCTCCCTAGGTGAGCAGTTCTTC	CASSSLGEQFF
TRBV6-1	few	14	.	TRBJ2-3	TGTGCCAGCAGTCCCCGCCAGGGTAGAGATACGCAGTATTTT	CASSPRQGRDTQYF
TRBV5-1	few	15	.	TRBJ2-2	TGCGCCAGCCTTCCGGGGGATAGGGACACCGGGGAGCTGTTTTTT	CASLPGDRDTGELFF
TRBV6-5	few	16	.	TRBJ1-2	TGTGCCAGCAGTTACTTGCCAGACAGAGCTAACTATGGCTACACCTTC	CASSYLPDRANYGYTF
TRBV24-1	.	14	.	TRBJ1-2	TGTGCCACCAGTGATAACCTCCGGGCCTATGGCTACACCTTC	CATSDNLRAYGYTF
TRBV9	.	16	.	TRBJ2-1	TGTGCCAGCAGCGTAGCCGGAGGGGCAGCCATGGATGAGCAGTTCTTC	CASSVAGGAAMDEQFF
TRBV7-9	.	17	TRBD1	TRBJ2-2	TGTGCCAGCACCCACAGGGGAAAAGGGGGAAGGCCCGGGGAGCTGTTTTTT	CASTHRGKGGRPGELFF
TRBV15	few	15	TRBD1	TRBJ1-1	TGTGCCACCAGCAGGTACACAGGGGATCGCACTGAAGCTTTCTTT	CATSRYTGDRTEAFF
TRBV18	few	15	TRBD2	TRBJ2-1	TGTGCCAGCTCACGCCTAGGCGGGGGGTACAATGAGCAGTTCTTC	CASSRLGGGYNEQFF
TRBV5-1	few	15	.	TRBJ2-2	TGCGCCAGCAGCTTGCCAGGGGCGAACACCGGGGAGCTGTTTTTT	CASSLPGANTGELFF
TRBV7-3	.	12	.	TRBJ1-1	TGTGCCAGCAGCTTAGGGGGCCCCGATGCTTTCTTT	CASSLGGPDAFF
TRBV6-1	.	13	.	TRBJ1-5	TGTGCCAGCAGGGTCAGGGGAGGTCAGCCCCAGCATTTT	CASRVRGGQPQHF
TRBV20-1	many	12	.	TRBJ2-5	TGCAGTGCTAGCGCGGTGGGGGAGACCCAGTACTTC	CSASAVGETQYF
TRBV20-1	few	13	.	TRBJ1-2	TGCAGTGCTAAGGGATCAGGTGACTATGGCTACACCTTC	CSAKGSGDYGYTF
TRBV29-1	.	13	.	TRBJ1-5	TGCAGCGTTGAAGAGCAGGCCGCGGGGCCCCAGCATTTT	CSVEEQAAGPQHF